This T cell receptor (beta chain) originates from a study of Graves' ophthalmopathy and Graves' hyperthyroidism. Investigators amplified TCR beta CDR3 regions from RNA transcripts. HTBI primers served in a first-round RT-PCR, which a second-round multiplex PCR followed. From the multiplex PCR reads, TCRdb called clonotypes with MiXCR, one entry per CDR3 protein. This table holds hundreds of thousands of distinct CDR3 sequences, 22% found once. Ten or more counts support this clonotype. The antigen remains unidentified. Study results and limitations: Most expanded clonotypes from thyroid (those above 0.001 frequency) were also found in blood.

CDR3 size: 15 residues. CDR1 MDHEN and CDR2 SYDVKM come from the germline V gene. Trimming removed 6 bases from V and 9 bases from J; junction bases left unmatched: 11. Excluded were patients with other autoimmune diseases, uncontrolled infections, pregnancy or lactation. Sequencing input: peripheral blood. J is TRBJ2-4 and V is TRBV28; TRBD2 matches 10 bases. The clonotype was recovered from a woman younger than 30 with stable Graves' hyperthyroidism. Some clones in this sample may be carry-over from other donors' samples. Written as DNA, the CDR3 is TGTGCCAGCAGCTCTATAGCGGGGGGACCCACCATTCAGTACTTC. It yields the protein CASSSIAGGPTIQYF.